This T cell receptor (beta chain) was found in a study of human T cells and chemical hapten exposure. The overall study: Slight volume differences across pooled libraries mainly accounted for varying per-sample TCR yields.

For this clonotype: The antigen is undetermined.

Study conclusions and caveats: Sensitizing with DPC caused no change in TCRs above 1 in 1000 frequency.

V lost 8 bases and J lost 9; bases outside the gene matches: 13. The CDR3 length is 14 residues. Time point given: patch test 1, 2 weeks after DPC sensitization. Described treatment: therapeutic diphenylcyclopropenone sensitization with weekly scalp DPC. Patients had alopecia, were aged 18 to 70, and were not pregnant. TCRdb re-derived calls from the RACE reads in MiXCR, one entry per CDR3 protein. The repertoire includes about 360,000 distinct CDR3 sequences, 4% to 5.5% of them detected once, and approximately 2.1% sits in the top ten. Sequencing used whole blood, obtained in connection with sensitization to the hapten diphenylcyclopropenone (DPC). The chain carries TRBV12-3 or TRBV12-4 and TRBJ1-2; 9 nucleotides line up with TRBD1. The clonotype comes from a woman in her forties or fifties with alopecia areata. Some clones in this sample may be carry-over from other donors' samples. The chain's CDR3 is CASALDRGVASYTF. Here the CDR3 DNA reads TGTGCCAGCGCCCTGGACAGGGGAGTTGCGAGCTACACCTTC.